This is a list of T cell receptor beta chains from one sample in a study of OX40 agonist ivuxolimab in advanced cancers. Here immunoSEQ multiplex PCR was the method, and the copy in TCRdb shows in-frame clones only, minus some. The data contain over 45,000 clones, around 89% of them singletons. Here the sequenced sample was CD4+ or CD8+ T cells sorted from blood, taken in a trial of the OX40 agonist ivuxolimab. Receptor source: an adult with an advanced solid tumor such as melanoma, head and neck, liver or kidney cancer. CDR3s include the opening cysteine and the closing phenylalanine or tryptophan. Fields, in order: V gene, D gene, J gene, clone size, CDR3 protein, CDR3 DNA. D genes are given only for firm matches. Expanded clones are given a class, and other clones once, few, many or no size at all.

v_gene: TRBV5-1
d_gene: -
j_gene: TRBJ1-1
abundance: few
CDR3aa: CASSASAPNTEAFF
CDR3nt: TGCGCCAGCAGCGCGAGTGCCCCGAACACTGAAGCTTTCTTT

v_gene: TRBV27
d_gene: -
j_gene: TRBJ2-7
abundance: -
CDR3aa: CASSPVRSSYEQYF
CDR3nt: TGTGCCAGCAGTCCCGTAAGAAGCTCCTACGAGCAGTACTTC

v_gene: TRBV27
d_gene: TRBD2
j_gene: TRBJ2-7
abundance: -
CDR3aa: CASSLRREGYEQYF
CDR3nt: TGTGCCAGCAGTTTAAGGCGGGAGGGCTACGAGCAGTACTTC

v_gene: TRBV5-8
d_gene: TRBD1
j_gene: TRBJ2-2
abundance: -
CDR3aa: CASSFPGQGVVTGELFF
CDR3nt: TGTGCCAGCAGCTTCCCGGGACAGGGGGTTGTCACCGGGGAGCTGTTTTTT

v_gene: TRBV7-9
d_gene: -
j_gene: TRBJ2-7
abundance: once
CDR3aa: CASSLSTLPYEQYF
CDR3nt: TGTGCCAGCAGCTTATCAACCCTTCCCTACGAGCAGTACTTC

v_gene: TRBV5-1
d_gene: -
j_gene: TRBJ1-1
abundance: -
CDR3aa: CASSLYNLGDTEAFF
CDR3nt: TGCGCCAGCAGCTTGTATAACCTTGGGGACACTGAAGCTTTCTTT

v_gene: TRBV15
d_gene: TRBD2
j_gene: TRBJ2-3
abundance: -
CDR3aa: CATSEGTSGPRDTQYF
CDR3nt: TGTGCCACCAGCGAAGGGACTAGCGGGCCTAGGGATACGCAGTATTTT

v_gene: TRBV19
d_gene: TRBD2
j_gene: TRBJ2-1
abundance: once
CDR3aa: CASSMTSGSSYNEQFF
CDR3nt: TGTGCCAGTAGTATGACTAGCGGTAGCTCCTACAATGAGCAGTTCTTC

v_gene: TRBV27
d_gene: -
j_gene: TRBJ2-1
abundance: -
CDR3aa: CASSVGDNEQFF
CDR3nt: TGTGCCAGCAGTGTGGGGGACAATGAGCAGTTCTTC

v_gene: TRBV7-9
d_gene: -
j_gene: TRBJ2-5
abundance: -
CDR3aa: CASSLSRQETQYF
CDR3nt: TGTGCCAGCAGCTTATCACGTCAAGAGACCCAGTACTTC

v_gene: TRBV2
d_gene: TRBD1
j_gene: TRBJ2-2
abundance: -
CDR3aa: CASSGTGEVGELFF
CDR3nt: TGTGCCAGCAGTGGGACAGGGGAGGTCGGGGAGCTGTTTTTT

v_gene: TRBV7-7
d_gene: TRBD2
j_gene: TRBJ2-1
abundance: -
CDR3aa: CASSILAGAHNEQFF
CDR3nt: TGTGCTAGCAGCATCCTAGCGGGAGCCCACAATGAGCAGTTCTTC

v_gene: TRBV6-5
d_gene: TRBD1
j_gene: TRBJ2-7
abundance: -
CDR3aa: CASSYSGQGAEQYF
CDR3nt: TGTGCCAGCAGTTACTCGGGACAGGGAGCCGAGCAGTACTTC

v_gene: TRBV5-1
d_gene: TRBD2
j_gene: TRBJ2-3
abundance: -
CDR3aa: CASSLGGLAADTQYF
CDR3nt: TGCGCCAGCAGCTTGGGGGGACTAGCGGCAGATACGCAGTATTTT

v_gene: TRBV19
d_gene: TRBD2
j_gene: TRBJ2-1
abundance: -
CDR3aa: CASSLGLAVYSHNEQFF
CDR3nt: TGTGCCAGTAGTTTAGGGCTAGCGGTATACTCCCACAATGAGCAGTTCTTC

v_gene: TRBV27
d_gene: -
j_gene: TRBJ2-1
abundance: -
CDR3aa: CASSLSSGGFFNEQFF
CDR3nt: TGTGCCAGCAGTTTATCGTCGGGGGGCTTTTTCAATGAGCAGTTCTTC

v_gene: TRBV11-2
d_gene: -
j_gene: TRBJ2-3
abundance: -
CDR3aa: CASSSPTRSDTQYF
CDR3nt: TGTGCCAGCAGTTCCCCAACGAGGTCGGATACGCAGTATTTT

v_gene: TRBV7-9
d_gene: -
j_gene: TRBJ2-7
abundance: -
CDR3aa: CASSLNPSSGYEQYF
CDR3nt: TGTGCCAGCAGCCTCAACCCATCTTCGGGCTACGAGCAGTACTTC

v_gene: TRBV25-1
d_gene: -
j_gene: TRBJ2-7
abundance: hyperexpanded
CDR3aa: CASSTVPYEQYF
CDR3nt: TGTGCCAGCAGTACAGTTCCCTACGAGCAGTACTTC

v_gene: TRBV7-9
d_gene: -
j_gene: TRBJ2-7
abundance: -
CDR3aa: CASSLVPGEQYF
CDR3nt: TGTGCCAGCAGCTTAGTTCCCGGCGAGCAGTACTTC

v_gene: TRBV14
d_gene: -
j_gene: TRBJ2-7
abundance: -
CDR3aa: CASSHPKQGLEQYF
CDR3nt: TGTGCCAGCAGCCACCCTAAACAGGGTCTTGAACAGTACTTC

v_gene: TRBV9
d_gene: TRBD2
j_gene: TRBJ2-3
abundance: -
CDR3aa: CASSLAGTDLDTQYF
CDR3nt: TGTGCCAGCAGCCTAGCGGGGACTGACCTAGATACGCAGTATTTT

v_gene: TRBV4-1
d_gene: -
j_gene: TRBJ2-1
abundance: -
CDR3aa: CASSQVWGAYNEQFF
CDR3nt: TGCGCCAGCAGCCAAGTCTGGGGGGCCTACAATGAGCAGTTCTTC

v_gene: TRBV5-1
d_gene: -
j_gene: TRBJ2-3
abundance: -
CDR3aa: CASRDSTDTQYF
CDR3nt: TGCGCCAGCAGAGACAGTACAGATACGCAGTATTTT

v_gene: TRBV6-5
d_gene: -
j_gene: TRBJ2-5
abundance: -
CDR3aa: CATTDRTRNPEYF
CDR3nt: TGTGCCACCACGGACAGGACTAGGAACCCAGAGTACTTC

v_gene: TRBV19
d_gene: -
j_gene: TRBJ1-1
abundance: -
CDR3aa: CASSIYADTNTEAFF
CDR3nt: TGTGCCAGTAGTATATATGCGGATACGAACACTGAAGCTTTCTTT

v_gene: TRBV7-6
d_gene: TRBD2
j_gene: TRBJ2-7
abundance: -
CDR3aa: CASSGTSGGAPYEQYF
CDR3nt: TGTGCCAGCAGCGGGACTAGCGGGGGGGCCCCCTACGAGCAGTACTTC

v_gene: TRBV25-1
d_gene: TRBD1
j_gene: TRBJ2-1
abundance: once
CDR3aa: CASSFPGLGQGANNEQFF
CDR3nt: TGTGCCAGCAGTTTCCCAGGTCTGGGACAGGGGGCCAACAATGAGCAGTTCTTC

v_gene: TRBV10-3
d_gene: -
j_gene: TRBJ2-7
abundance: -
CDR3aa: CAISDPQGSYEQYF
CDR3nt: TGTGCCATCAGTGACCCCCAGGGGTCATACGAGCAGTACTTC

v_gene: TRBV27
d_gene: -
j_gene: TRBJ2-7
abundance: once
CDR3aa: CASSTVGGGPERPSYEQYF
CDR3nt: TGTGCCAGCAGTACCGTGGGGGGAGGTCCCGAGAGGCCCTCCTACGAGCAGTACTTC

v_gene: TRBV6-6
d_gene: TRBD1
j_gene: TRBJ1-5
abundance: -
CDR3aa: CASSPGQGGQPQHF
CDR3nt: TGTGCCAGCAGCCCCGGACAGGGGGGTCAGCCCCAGCATTTT

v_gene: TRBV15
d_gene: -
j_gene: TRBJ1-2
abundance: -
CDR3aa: CATSRLESTELKNPYGYTF
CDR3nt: TGTGCCACCAGCAGACTAGAGTCGACAGAATTAAAGAACCCCTATGGCTACACCTTC

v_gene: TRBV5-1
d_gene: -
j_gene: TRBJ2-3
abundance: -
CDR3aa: CASSWDLDTQYF
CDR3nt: TGCGCCAGCAGCTGGGACTTGGATACGCAGTATTTT

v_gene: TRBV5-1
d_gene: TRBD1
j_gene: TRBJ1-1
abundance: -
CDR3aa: CASRTGNTEAFF
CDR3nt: TGCGCCAGCCGGACAGGGAACACTGAAGCTTTCTTT

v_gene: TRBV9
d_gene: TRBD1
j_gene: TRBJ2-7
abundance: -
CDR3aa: CASSQERGQYEQYF
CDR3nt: TGTGCCAGCAGCCAAGAAAGGGGGCAATACGAGCAGTACTTC

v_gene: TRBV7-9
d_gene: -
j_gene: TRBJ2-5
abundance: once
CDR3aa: CASSQPQGWGEETQYF
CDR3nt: TGTGCCAGCAGCCAACCACAGGGCTGGGGGGAAGAGACCCAGTACTTC

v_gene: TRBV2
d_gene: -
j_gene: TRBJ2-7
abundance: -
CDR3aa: CASSAGTREQYF
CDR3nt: TGTGCCAGCAGCGCCGGGACACGGGAGCAGTACTTC

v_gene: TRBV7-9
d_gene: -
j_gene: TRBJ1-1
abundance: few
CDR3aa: CASSLVLPNTEAFF
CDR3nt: TGTGCCAGCAGCTTGGTACTCCCGAACACTGAAGCTTTCTTT

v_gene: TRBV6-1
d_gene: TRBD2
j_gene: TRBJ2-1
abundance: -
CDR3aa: CASSVTRGGPGYNEQFF
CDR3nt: TGTGCCAGCAGTGTAACCCGGGGAGGGCCAGGCTACAATGAGCAGTTCTTC